Listed below are T cell receptor beta chains from one sample, sequenced in a study of T cells in Graves' hyperthyroidism and ophthalmopathy. MiXCR, run by TCRdb on the multiplex PCR reads, gives a single entry per CDR3 protein. The sample shows hundreds of thousands of distinct CDR3 sequences, roughly 40% of them seen only once. The specimen was blood. Receptors were obtained from a man aged 18-30 years with Graves' hyperthyroidism. The CDR3 runs from the conserved cysteine through the conserved F or W. The D gene is left open where the match is weak. Only part of the rows carry a size: once, few, many, or a class if the clone is expanded.

TRBJ1-2 | TRBD1 | TRBV29-1 | once | TGCAGCGCTGACCCTTCCGGGACAGGGGGCAACTATGGCTACACCTTC | CSADPSGTGGNYGYTF
TRBJ1-6 | NA | TRBV12-3/TRBV12-4 | NA | TGTGCCAGCAGTCCCGTTGGGCGCGGTTCACCCCTCCACTTT | CASSPVGRGSPLHF
TRBJ1-6 | NA | TRBV10-3 | few | TGTGCCAGCAGTCAAGGGACTGGGAGCTCCTATAATTCACCCCTCCACTTT | CASSQGTGSSYNSPLHF
TRBJ1-1 | NA | TRBV6-2/TRBV6-3 | few | TGTGCCAGCAATAAAGTCGTGGGGAACGTTGAAGCTTTCTTT | CASNKVVGNVEAFF
TRBJ1-1 | NA | TRBV20-1 | NA | TGCAGTGCACCAGAGGGGTTGAACACTGAAGCTTTCTTT | CSAPEGLNTEAFF
TRBJ2-2 | TRBD1 | TRBV7-3 | few | TGTGCCAGCCTACAGGGGTTCCCCGGGGAGCTGTTTTTT | CASLQGFPGELFF
TRBJ2-7 | NA | TRBV7-2 | NA | TGTGCCAGCAGCTTGCACCTCAGGGGCTACGAGCAGTACTTC | CASSLHLRGYEQYF
TRBJ2-7 | TRBD1 | TRBV9 | NA | TGTGCCAGCAGCGTAACAGGACAGGGAGGCTACGAGCAGTACTTC | CASSVTGQGGYEQYF
TRBJ2-5 | NA | TRBV5-4 | few | TGTGCCAGCAGCCTAGGCGACAGGGAGGGGACCCAGTACTTC | CASSLGDREGTQYF
TRBJ1-4 | TRBD1 | TRBV2 | NA | TGTGCCAGCAAGGGGACAGATACGTTAACTGATGAAAAACTGTTTTTT | CASKGTDTLTDEKLFF
TRBJ2-5 | NA | TRBV29-1 | many | TGCAGCGTTGATACCAGGGGAATAGTTGAGACCCAGTACTTC | CSVDTRGIVETQYF